The 16 T cell receptor beta chains listed next were all sequenced from one sample in a study of blood T cell repertoires in COVID-19. Repertoires were generated with immunoSEQ multiplex PCR, while TCRdb's copy carries only in-frame clones and drops some. The sample consists of approximately 50,000 clones, around 86% of them appearing once. Material: peripheral blood. The receptors were gathered from a woman older than 75 with acute or convalescent COVID-19.

The gene calls are TRBV5-1 and TRBJ2-5; 14 bases are shared with TRBD2. CDR3 length: 15 amino acids. CDR1 and CDR2 from the germline V gene are SGHRS and YFSETQ. V lost 4 bases and J lost 4; bases outside the gene matches: 3. CDR3 loop: CASSGTSGGGETQYF. The CDR3 nucleotides read TGCGCCAGCAGCGGGACTAGCGGGGGAGGAGAGACCCAGTACTTC.

This clone was seen a few times. The chain is built from TRBV19 and TRBJ1-2; 9 bases are shared with TRBD1. Germline V gives CDR1 LNHDA, CDR2 SQIVND (reference sequence). The junction had 14 bases not matched to a gene; V was cut back by 10 bases and J by 8 bases. This CDR3 contains 14 residues. The CDR3 coding sequence is TGTGCCACAGACCCGGGACAGGGCACTGGGGGCTACACCTTC. It is translated as CATDPGQGTGGYTF.

The V call is TRBV6-1, the J call TRBJ1-5; D is undetermined. CDR1 and CDR2 from the germline V gene are MNHNS and SASEGT. The CDR3 has 14 residues. V shed 3 bases and J shed 2 bases, with 8 bases lying between them. The CDR3: CASSDPSGNQPQHF. The CDR3 region has the DNA TGTGCCAGCAGTGACCCGAGTGGCAATCAGCCCCAGCATTTT.

The V call is TRBV19, the J call TRBJ1-2; tentatively, D is TRBD1 (6 bases). The CDR3 covers 14 residues. V lost 6 bases and J 4 bases, leaving 15 bases between the germline ends. Germline CDR1 and CDR2: LNHDA and SQIVND (reference sequence). The CDR3 is CASSPAGAGYGYTF. CDR3 sequence (DNA): TGTGCCAGTAGCCCCGCGGGGGCGGGCTATGGCTACACCTTC.

The rearrangement joins TRBV11-2 to TRBJ1-2, with 10 bases that match TRBD1. CDR3 length: 15 amino acids. From germline, CDR1 is SGHAT and CDR2 FQNNGV. Germline trimming cut 5 bases from V and 8 bases from J; bases unmatched to any gene: 11. CDR3 sequence reads: CASSGRTGGKEGYTF. In DNA, the CDR3 is TGTGCCAGCAGCGGGCGGACAGGGGGGAAGGAGGGCTACACCTTC. The full variable domain, in which reference TRBV11-2 and TRBJ1-2 provide the parts outside the CDR3, is EAGVAQSPRYKIIEKRQSVAFWCNPISGHATLYWYQQILGQGPKLLIQFQNNGVVDDSQLPKDRFSAERLKGVDSTLKIQPAKLEDSAVYLCASSGRTGGKEGYTFGSGTRLTVV.

The V and J genes are TRBV3-1 (or the pseudogene TRBV3-2) and TRBJ2-1; 9 bases are shared with TRBD1. Per the germline V gene, CDR1 is LGHDT and CDR2 is YNNKEL (reference sequence). This CDR3 spans 16 amino acids. The trim removed 4 bases at V and 9 bases at J, leaving 13 bases unmatched. The CDR3, as DNA: TGTGCCAGCAGCCCCCTGGGCGGACAGGGGTCCGGTGAGCAGTTCTTC. It codes for CASSPLGGQGSGEQFF.

This clone has only one observation. J is TRBJ1-2 and V is TRBV10-3, with no clear D. The CDR3 length is 13 residues. CDR1 ENHRY and CDR2 SYGVKD come from the germline V gene. V was shortened by 7 bases and J by 2 bases, with 11 bases between the two germline ends. CDR3 coding DNA: TGTGCCATCAAAGGAGACGGGAACTATGGCTACACCTTC. Protein sequence: CAIKGDGNYGYTF.

The chain links TRBV18 to TRBJ2-7, with D tentatively TRBD1 (6 bases). Germline loops: CDR1 KGHSH, CDR2 LQKENI. The V and J ends lost 4 bases and 3 bases respectively, with 16 bases between them. The CDR3 sequence is 15 residues long. The CDR3 DNA reads TGTGCCAGCTCACGGGGGACATCCCAAAACTACGAGCAGTACTTC. Amino acid sequence: CASSRGTSQNYEQYF.

This clone showed up just a few times. The rearrangement links TRBV5-1 to TRBJ2-3; 9 bases align to TRBD2. The J segment lost 6 bases and the V segment lost 3 bases, leaving 11 bases of the junction unmatched. The CDR3 runs 16 residues. Looked up from germline, CDR1 is SGHRS and CDR2 is YFSETQ. For the CDR3, the DNA is TGCGCCAGCAGCTCAGGGGCCAGCGGGGGGACGGATACGCAGTATTTT. Translation: CASSSGASGGTDTQYF.

V is TRBV19 and J is TRBJ1-1, with 9 bases lining up with TRBD1. V lost 8 bases to trimming and J lost 4 bases; unmatched junction nucleotides: 2. CDR1 is LNHDA, CDR2 SQIVND, per germline (reference sequence). The CDR3 sequence is 12 residues long. The CDR3 region is CASDRGATEAFF. The CDR3 nucleotides are TGTGCCAGTGACAGGGGGGCCACTGAAGCTTTCTTT.

The V call is TRBV7-9, the J call TRBJ1-4; TRBD1 agrees at 8 bases. The germline V gene encodes CDR1 SEHNR and CDR2 FQNEAQ (reference sequence). After removal of 5 bases from V and 5 bases from J, the junction contained 7 bases not matched to a gene. The CDR3 is 15 residues long. CDR3 nucleotide sequence: TGTGCCAGCAGCCCAGGACAGGGTGGGAATGAAAAACTGTTTTTT. Protein sequence: CASSPGQGGNEKLFF.

The rearrangement uses TRBV2 and TRBJ2-7; maybe TRBD1 (5 bases). This CDR3 spans 14 amino acids. Germline-derived CDR1 and CDR2 are SNHLY and FYNNEI. V lost 6 bases and J lost 4, with 16 bases in between. The DNA for the CDR3 is TGTGCCAGCAGCGTAAATGGGGCATGGTACGAGCAGTACTTC. Translation gives CASSVNGAWYEQYF.

This clone has just one count. The chain employs TRBV12-3 or TRBV12-4 and TRBJ1-1; no firm D call. The CDR3 is 11 amino acids. Trimming removed 2 bases at V and 8 bases at J, with 6 bases between. The chain's CDR3 is CASSLYGEAFF. CDR3 nucleotides: TGTGCCAGCAGTTTATACGGGGAAGCTTTCTTT.

In its sample, this clone was seen a few times. This rearrangement joins TRBV5-6 to TRBJ2-7; D not certain. This CDR3 contains 14 residues. Trimming took 2 bases from V and 3 from J, leaving 12 bases between them. Germline V gives CDR1 SGHDT, CDR2 YYEEEE. Here the CDR3 reads CASSFNSLGYEQYF. CDR3 coding DNA: TGTGCCAGCAGCTTTAACTCACTCGGCTACGAGCAGTACTTC.

The genes are TRBV19 and TRBJ1-5; 8 bases agree with TRBD1. This CDR3 has 16 amino acids. Per germline, CDR1 LNHDA and CDR2 SQIVND (reference sequence). Losses at the gene ends were 3 bases for V and 6 bases for J; bases not matched to a gene: 10. CDR3 region: CASSIQQGVSRQPQHF. CDR3 bases: TGTGCCAGTAGTATTCAACAGGGGGTAAGTCGTCAGCCCCAGCATTTT.

This chain connects TRBV28 to TRBJ1-6; no clear D. The germline gives CDR1 MDHEN, CDR2 SYDVKM. Trimming cost V 4 bases and J 10 bases, with 17 bases left between them. The CDR3 loop spans 15 amino acids. The CDR3 is CASSSQAEGESPLHF. The DNA for the CDR3 is TGTGCCAGCAGTTCTCAAGCCGAGGGAGAGTCACCCCTCCACTTT.